The 25 T cell receptor beta chains given below trace back to one sample, sequenced in a study of T cells in Graves' hyperthyroidism and ophthalmopathy. The source material, RNA transcripts, was used to amplify TCR beta CDR3 regions. HTBI primers drove first-round RT-PCR of the TCR CDR3. TCRdb processed the multiplex PCR reads anew with MiXCR; each CDR3 protein has one entry. The sample lists some 690,000 distinct CDR3 sequences, 15% to 20% occurring once. Sequencing input: blood. These receptors came from a man in his fifties with Graves' hyperthyroidism.

This clonotype was detected many times. The V call is TRBV29-1, the J call TRBJ2-5; D remains unclear. CDR3 length equals 12 residues. V was shortened by 7 bases and J by 0 bases, with 9 bases between the two germline ends. The germline V gene encodes CDR1 SQVTM and CDR2 ANQGSEA. The CDR3 nucleotides are TGCAGCGGGTCGCTACACCAAGAGACCCAGTACTTC. Its translation: CSGSLHQETQYF.

The table lists this clonotype with many counts. The genes are TRBV11-2 and TRBJ2-3, with TRBD2 matching over 7 bases. From germline, CDR1 is SGHAT and CDR2 FQNNGV. Trimming at V came to 1 base and at J to 4 bases, leaving 8 bases not matched to a gene. The CDR3 has 16 amino acids. The chain's CDR3 is CASSLVSRELSDTQYF. The CDR3 region has the DNA TGTGCCAGCAGCTTAGTTTCGCGGGAGCTCTCAGATACGCAGTATTTT.

The table lists this clonotype with a few counts. The chain has TRBV6-2 or TRBV6-3 and TRBJ2-1; the D is unclear. The germline V gene encodes CDR1 MNHEY and CDR2 SVGEGT. This CDR3 is 13 amino acids long. V was shortened by 2 bases and J by 6 bases, with 8 bases between the two germline ends. CDR3 region: CASSYGTPNEQFF. CDR3 nucleotides: TGTGCCAGCAGTTACGGAACTCCCAATGAGCAGTTCTTC.

This clonotype was observed at least ten times. This rearrangement joins TRBV28 to TRBJ2-1, with TRBD1 identical over 8 bases. This CDR3 spans 15 amino acids. The V and J ends lost 7 bases and 6 bases, in that order; junction bases with no gene match: 11. Per the germline V gene, CDR1 is MDHEN and CDR2 is SYDVKM. In DNA, the CDR3 is TGTGCCAGCACTCCGGACAGGGCGTTTGGCAATGAGCAGTTCTTC. Translated: CASTPDRAFGNEQFF.

This clonotype showed up just a few times. The rearrangement links TRBV7-9 to TRBJ2-1; D tentatively reads TRBD1 or TRBD2 (5 bases each). V was clipped by 5 bases and J by 5 bases, with 16 bases between them. This CDR3 is built from 15 residues. Looked up from germline, CDR1 is SEHNR and CDR2 is FQNEAQ (reference sequence). The chain's CDR3 is CASSRTRGRDNEQFF. For the CDR3, the DNA is TGTGCCAGCAGCCGGACCCGGGGACGTGACAATGAGCAGTTCTTC.

The chain recombines TRBV28 with TRBJ1-3, with no clear D. Germline loops: CDR1 MDHEN, CDR2 SYDVKM. This CDR3 comprises 14 residues. Trimming stripped 2 bases from V and 0 bases from J, with 5 bases between. The CDR3 DNA reads TGTGCCAGCAGTTTACAGTCCTCTGGAAACACCATATATTTT. Residues: CASSLQSSGNTIYF.

This clonotype was seen many times. The chain combines TRBV6-2 or TRBV6-3 with TRBJ1-2; D remains unclear. CDR1 is MNHEY and CDR2 is SVGEGT in the germline V gene. The CDR3 consists of 16 residues. V lost 7 bases to trimming and J lost 3 bases, with 21 bases between them. CDR3 region: CASNAPGSRGDYGYTF. CDR3 coding DNA: TGTGCCAGCAACGCTCCCGGGTCCCGAGGTGACTATGGCTACACCTTC.

The chain employs TRBV11-3 and TRBJ2-3; tentatively, D is TRBD2 (7 bases). Germline-derived CDR1 and CDR2 are SGHNT and YENEEA. The CDR3 loop spans 14 amino acids. Trimming pared 8 bases from V and 3 bases from J, leaving 15 bases between. The CDR3 here is CASAGASGTDTQYF. CDR3 DNA sequence: TGTGCCAGCGCGGGGGCTAGCGGAACAGATACGCAGTATTTT.

There are many counts of this clonotype. The chain is built from TRBV29-1 and TRBJ1-1; perhaps TRBD1 as D (5 bases). Trimming shortened V by 8 bases and J by 1 base, and 17 bases separated the two germline ends. Looked up from germline, CDR1 is SQVTM and CDR2 is ANQGSEA. The CDR3 is 14 amino acids. CDR3 protein: CSSAGLGGNTEAFF. The CDR3 DNA sequence: TGCAGCTCCGCGGGGCTTGGGGGGAACACTGAAGCTTTCTTT. Full variable domain (outside the CDR3, taken from reference TRBV29-1 and TRBJ1-1): SAVISQKPSRDICQRGTSLTIQCQVDSQVTMMFWYRQQPGQSLTLIATANQGSEATYESGFVIDKFPISRPNLTFSTLTVSNMSPEDSSIYLCSSAGLGGNTEAFFGQGTRLTVV.

This clonotype has a handful of counts. An end of the junction does not agree with germline; a read error may underlie this. This chain joins TRBV5-6 and TRBJ2-1, with no clear D. CDR3 length: 11 residues. Germline V gene lookup returns CDR1 SGHDT and CDR2 YYEEEE. Here the CDR3 reads CASSLNNEQLF. For the CDR3, the DNA is TGTGCCAGCAGCTTGAACAATGAGCAGCTCTTC.

This sequence joins TRBV7-9 and TRBJ2-7; TRBD2 aligns across 14 bases. V lost 6 bases to trimming and J lost 4 bases; unmatched junction nucleotides: 11. Per the germline V gene, CDR1 is SEHNR and CDR2 is FQNEAQ (reference sequence). The CDR3 totals 17 residues. CDR3 nucleotide sequence: TGTGCCAGCAGGGGGGGGGGACTAGCGGGAGTCGGTTACGAGCAGTACTTC. Protein product: CASRGGGLAGVGYEQYF.

The table lists this clonotype with many counts. J is TRBJ1-1 and V is TRBV20-1, with 7 bases identical to TRBD1. The CDR3 contains 14 residues. V shed 3 bases and J 5 bases; nucleotides not matched to a gene: 9. From germline, CDR1 is DFQATT and CDR2 SNEGSKA (reference sequence). CDR3 loop: CSASDRVFRTEAFF. The CDR3 DNA reads TGCAGTGCTAGCGACAGGGTGTTTCGGACTGAAGCTTTCTTT.

In this sample, this clonotype turned up many times. The chain uses TRBV6-2 or TRBV6-3 and TRBJ2-2; no firm D call. The CDR3 is 10 residues long. Germline V gene sequence: CDR1 MNHEY, CDR2 SVGEGT. Trimming removed 8 bases from V and 6 bases from J, with 4 bases in between. CDR3: CASYAGELFF. Here the CDR3 DNA reads TGTGCCAGCTACGCCGGGGAGCTGTTTTTT.

The table lists this clonotype with a few counts. The CDR3 DNA is TGTGCCAGCAGCTTAGTGGCAGGGGGCTACTCCTACGAGCAGTACTTC. Translation: CASSLVAGGYSYEQYF. The gene calls are TRBV7-9 and TRBJ2-7, with 8 bases lining up with TRBD1. V shed 1 base, J shed 0 bases, and the junction held 5 bases outside the gene matches. CDR1 SEHNR and CDR2 FQNEAQ come from the germline V gene (reference sequence). The CDR3 sequence is 16 residues long.

The chain is built from TRBV7-9 and TRBJ1-2, with D hard to call. V was clipped by 5 bases and J by 7 bases, with 11 bases between them. Germline loops: CDR1 SEHNR, CDR2 FQNEAQ (reference sequence). The CDR3 is 12 residues long. The DNA of the CDR3 is TGTGCCAGCAGCAGCACCCAGGTTGGCTACACCTTC. Encoded protein: CASSSTQVGYTF.

This clonotype was seen many times. The CDR3 loop reads CASSFGGRRSDTQYF. The CDR3 nucleotides are TGTGCCAGCAGTTTTGGGGGGAGGCGATCAGATACGCAGTATTTT. The V and J genes are TRBV12-3 or TRBV12-4 and TRBJ2-3; possibly TRBD2 for D (6 bases). This CDR3 has 15 amino acids. Trimming left V 3 bases short and J 4 bases short, with 14 bases between.

This clonotype has only one observation. One end of the junction fails to match germline, which may point to a read error. This chain uses TRBV28 with TRBJ2-1; D possibly corresponds to TRBD2 (6 bases). The length of the CDR3 is 14 residues. Germline lookup yields CDR1 MDHEN and CDR2 SYDVKM. The CDR3 is CASSFRGTYNDQFF. The DNA for the CDR3 is TGTGCCAGCAGTTTTCGGGGGACCTACAATGATCAGTTCTTC. The variable domain in full, with the rest retrieved from reference TRBV28 and TRBJ2-1, is DVKVTQSSRYLVKRTGEKVFLECVQDMDHENMFWYRQDPGLGLRLIYFSYDVKMKEKGDIPEGYSVSREKKERFSLILESASTNQTSMYLCASSFRGTYNDQFFGPGTRLTVL.

This clonotype was detected many times. The chain couples TRBV27 to TRBJ2-7; TRBD1 matches 10 bases. Germline V gives CDR1 MNHEY, CDR2 SMNVEV (reference sequence). The junction had 8 bases not matched to a gene; V was cut back by 5 bases and J by 4 bases. CDR3 length: 15 amino acids. CDR3 sequence: CASSPGQGRGYEQYF. In DNA, the CDR3 is TGTGCCAGCAGTCCGGGACAGGGGAGAGGTTACGAGCAGTACTTC.

This clonotype was seen a few times. V is TRBV19 and J is TRBJ2-7, with a weak D call TRBD2 (5 bases). The CDR3 extends over 17 amino acids. Germline CDR1 reads LNHDA; CDR2 reads SQIVND (reference sequence). Trimming removed 4 bases from V and 1 base from J, with 20 bases in between. CDR3 sequence (DNA): TGTGCCAGTAGTACCCCCCCGGACTCACCCTTTTCCTACGAGCAGTACTTC. It specifies CASSTPPDSPFSYEQYF.

The chain is built from TRBV29-1 and TRBJ2-5, with D possibly TRBD2 on 6 matching bases. Germline loops: CDR1 SQVTM, CDR2 ANQGSEA. The CDR3 loop spans 9 amino acids. V was trimmed by 7 bases and J by 12 bases, leaving 12 bases between them. CDR3: CSGWGDEYF. The DNA for the CDR3 is TGCAGCGGGTGGGGGGACGAGTACTTC.

This chain connects TRBV20-1 to TRBJ2-3, with D possibly TRBD1 on 6 matching bases. The germline V and J ends were trimmed by 3 bases and 1 base, with 14 bases remaining between them. CDR1 and CDR2 from the germline V gene are DFQATT and SNEGSKA (reference sequence). This CDR3 is 15 amino acids long. The CDR3 DNA reads as TGCAGTGCTAGGCCCTCCAGGGGTGGCACAGATACGCAGTATTTT. Translation: CSARPSRGGTDTQYF.

This clonotype was detected once. This chain uses TRBV12-3 or TRBV12-4 with TRBJ1-5; D gene uncertain. V lost 5 bases to trimming and J lost 2 bases, with 10 bases between them. The CDR3 runs 14 residues. The CDR3 region has the DNA TGTGCCAGCAGTCCAGAGTGGGGCAATCAGCCCCAGCATTTT. Translated: CASSPEWGNQPQHF.

This clonotype came up many times. J is TRBJ1-2 and V is TRBV28; D uncertain. Germline CDR1 MDHEN, CDR2 SYDVKM. The CDR3 spans 13 residues. V dropped 4 bases and J dropped 5 bases, with 11 bases sitting between them. CDR3 coding DNA: TGTGCCAGCAGTTCAGTTAAGTGGTATGGCTACACCTTC. Translating it yields CASSSVKWYGYTF.

This clonotype was counted a few times. At one of its ends the junction is not consistent with the germline gene, which may arise from a read error. The chain recombines TRBV19 with TRBJ2-1; D uncertain. The V gene's germline CDR1 is LNHDA and CDR2 SQIVND (reference sequence). The CDR3 length is 14 residues. CDR3 amino acids: CASSIAIGYNGQFF. CDR3 DNA: TGTGCCAGTAGTATAGCGATCGGGTACAATGGGCAGTTCTTC.

This clonotype was seen ten or more times. The chain has TRBV29-1 and TRBJ2-7; 8 bases map to TRBD1. Germline loops: CDR1 SQVTM, CDR2 ANQGSEA. The trim removed 6 bases at V and 0 bases at J, leaving 10 bases unmatched. This CDR3 region has 15 residues. The CDR3 spells CSVESHRGTSYEQYF. CDR3 DNA: TGCAGCGTGGAGTCCCACAGGGGGACCTCCTACGAGCAGTACTTC.